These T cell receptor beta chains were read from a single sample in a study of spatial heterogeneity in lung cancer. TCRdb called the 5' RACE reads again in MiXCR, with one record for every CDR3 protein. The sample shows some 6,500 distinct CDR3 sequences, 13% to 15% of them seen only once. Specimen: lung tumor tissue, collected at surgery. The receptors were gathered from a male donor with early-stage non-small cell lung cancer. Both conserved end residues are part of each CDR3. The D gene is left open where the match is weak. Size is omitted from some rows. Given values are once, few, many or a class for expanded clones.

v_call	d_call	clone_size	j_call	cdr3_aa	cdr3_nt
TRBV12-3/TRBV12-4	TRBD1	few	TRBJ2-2	CASSTGQPTGELFF	TGTGCCAGCAGTACGGGACAGCCCACCGGGGAGCTGTTTTTT
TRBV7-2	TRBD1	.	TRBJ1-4	CASSPGTVGEKLFF	TGTGCCAGCAGCCCCGGGACAGTGGGAGAAAAACTGTTTTTT
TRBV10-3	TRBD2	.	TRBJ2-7	CAIRVYSGPSYEQYF	TGTGCCATCAGAGTATATAGCGGGCCGTCCTACGAGCAGTACTTC
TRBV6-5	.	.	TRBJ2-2	CASSPRDGYTGELFF	TGTGCCAGCAGTCCACGGGACGGATACACCGGGGAGCTGTTTTTT
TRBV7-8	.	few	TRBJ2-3	CASRNEPSAYTDTQYF	TGTGCCAGCAGGAATGAACCGTCGGCCTACACAGATACGCAGTATTTT
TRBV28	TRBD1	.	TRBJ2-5	CASTEGGQGAGETQYF	TGTGCCAGCACAGAAGGGGGCCAGGGGGCAGGTGAGACCCAGTACTTC
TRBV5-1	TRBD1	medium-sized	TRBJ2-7	CASSLETGGGYEQYF	TGCGCCAGCAGCTTGGAAACAGGGGGCGGCTACGAGCAGTACTTC
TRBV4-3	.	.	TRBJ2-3	CASSGLSRGGWTDTQYF	TGCGCCAGCAGCGGTTTGTCCAGGGGAGGGTGGACAGATACGCAGTATTTT
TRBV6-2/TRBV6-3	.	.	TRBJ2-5	CASSYSILRGQQETQYF	TGTGCCAGCAGTTACTCGATATTGAGAGGACAACAAGAGACCCAGTACTTC
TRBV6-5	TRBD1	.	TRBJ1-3	CASSYSTGGVSRNTIYF	TGTGCCAGCAGTTACTCGACAGGGGGCGTCTCGCGAAACACCATATATTTT
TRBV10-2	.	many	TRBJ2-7	CASSVWEDGEQYF	TGCGCCAGCAGTGTTTGGGAAGATGGCGAGCAGTACTTC
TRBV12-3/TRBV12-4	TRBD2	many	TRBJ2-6	CASSSGGSGANVLTF	TGTGCCAGCAGTTCGGGGGGCTCTGGGGCCAACGTCCTGACTTTC
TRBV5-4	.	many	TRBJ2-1	CASSLVRTNNEQFF	TGTGCCAGCAGCTTGGTTCGGACTAACAATGAGCAGTTCTTC
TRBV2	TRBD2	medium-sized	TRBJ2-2	CASTREKLAGELFF	TGTGCCAGCACGCGGGAGAAATTGGCTGGGGAGCTGTTTTTT
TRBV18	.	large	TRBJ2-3	CASSPRTTTDTQYF	TGTGCCAGCTCACCCCGTACCACCACAGATACGCAGTATTTT
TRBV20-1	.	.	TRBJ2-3	CSARGLVRTDTQYF	TGCAGTGCTAGAGGGTTAGTCCGCACAGATACGCAGTATTTT
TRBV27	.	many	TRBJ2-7	CASSLIGAFHEQYF	TGTGCCAGCAGTTTAATTGGGGCATTTCACGAGCAGTACTTC
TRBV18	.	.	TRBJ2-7	CASSPSAPTYEQYF	TGTGCCAGCTCACCATCAGCGCCCACCTACGAGCAGTACTTC
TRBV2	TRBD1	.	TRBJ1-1	CASSLRTGAEAFF	TGTGCCAGCAGTCTCCGGACAGGGGCTGAAGCTTTCTTT
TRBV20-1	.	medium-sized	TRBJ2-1	CSAFNLGGNEQFF	TGCAGTGCCTTCAACCTAGGGGGAAATGAGCAGTTCTTC
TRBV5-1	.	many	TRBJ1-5	CASSLDGQPQHF	TGCGCCAGCAGCTTGGACGGTCAGCCCCAGCATTTT
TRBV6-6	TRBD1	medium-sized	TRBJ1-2	CASSSDRGYGYTF	TGTGCCAGCAGTTCCGACAGGGGCTATGGCTACACCTTC
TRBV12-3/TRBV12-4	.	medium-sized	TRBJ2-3	CASSLQDTQYF	TGTGCCAGCAGTCTACAAGATACGCAGTATTTT
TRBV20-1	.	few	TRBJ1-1	CSAMPGAGTEAFF	TGCAGTGCTATGCCGGGGGCGGGGACTGAAGCTTTCTTT
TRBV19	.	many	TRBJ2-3	CASSISGDRGTQYF	TGTGCCAGTAGTATTAGCGGAGACCGCGGTACGCAGTATTTT
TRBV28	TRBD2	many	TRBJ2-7	CASSFIAGGPFSEQYF	TGTGCCAGCAGTTTCATAGCGGGAGGGCCTTTTAGCGAGCAGTACTTC
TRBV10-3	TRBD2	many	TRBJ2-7	CATLAGGPDEQYF	TGTGCCACCTTAGCGGGAGGGCCCGACGAGCAGTACTTC
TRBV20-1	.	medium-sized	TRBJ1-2	CSARQSNYGYTF	TGCAGTGCAAGACAGAGTAACTATGGCTACACCTTC
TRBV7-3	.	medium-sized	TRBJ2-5	CASSLNGRRQETQYF	TGTGCCAGCAGCTTAAACGGGCGGCGCCAAGAGACCCAGTACTTC
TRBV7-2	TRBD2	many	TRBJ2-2	CASSLRPSGTNTGELFF	TGTGCCAGCAGCTTAAGGCCTAGCGGGACGAACACCGGGGAGCTGTTTTTT
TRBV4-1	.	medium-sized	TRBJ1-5	CASSQVDGPQHF	TGCGCCAGCAGCCAAGTGGACGGGCCCCAGCATTTT
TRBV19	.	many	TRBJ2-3	CASSTTSTDTQYF	TGTGCCAGTAGTACCACTAGCACAGATACGCAGTATTTT
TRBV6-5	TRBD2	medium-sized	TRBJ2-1	CASSRGTSGKSYNEQFF	TGTGCCAGCAGCCGGGGGACTAGCGGGAAATCCTACAATGAGCAGTTCTTC
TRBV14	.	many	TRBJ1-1	CASSQDLGQVNTEAFF	TGTGCCAGCAGCCAAGATCTGGGGCAGGTGAACACTGAAGCTTTCTTT
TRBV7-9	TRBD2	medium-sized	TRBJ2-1	CASSQGGGRARNEQFF	TGTGCCAGCAGCCAAGGGGGCGGGAGGGCCCGAAATGAGCAGTTCTTC
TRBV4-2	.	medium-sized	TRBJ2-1	CASSQVLGRGTYNEQFF	TGTGCCAGCAGCCAAGTTTTGGGGCGGGGAACTTACAATGAGCAGTTCTTC
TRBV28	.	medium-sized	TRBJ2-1	CASGEQLLTYNEQFF	TGTGCCAGCGGCGAACAGTTACTAACCTACAATGAGCAGTTCTTC
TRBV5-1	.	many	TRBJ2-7	CASSPDSSGDEQYF	TGCGCCAGCAGCCCGGACTCCTCGGGGGACGAGCAGTACTTC
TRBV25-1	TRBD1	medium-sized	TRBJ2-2	CASQGQGGTGELFF	TGTGCCAGCCAGGGACAGGGAGGTACCGGGGAGCTGTTTTTT
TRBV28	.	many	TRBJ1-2	CASAGLPDGYTF	TGTGCCAGCGCCGGACTGCCTGATGGCTACACCTTC
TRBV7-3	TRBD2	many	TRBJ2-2	CASSLTPAGGPTGELFF	TGTGCCAGCAGCTTAACGCCAGCGGGAGGGCCCACCGGGGAGCTGTTTTTT
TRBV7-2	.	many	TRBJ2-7	CASSLGARLGEQYF	TGTGCCAGCAGCCTGGGTGCGAGGCTCGGGGAGCAGTACTTC
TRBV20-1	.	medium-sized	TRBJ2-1	CSPLGNVNEQFF	TGCAGCCCCCTCGGAAACGTCAATGAGCAGTTCTTC
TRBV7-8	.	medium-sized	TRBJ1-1	CASSPSRMNTEAFF	TGTGCCAGCAGCCCCAGTCGGATGAACACTGAAGCTTTCTTT
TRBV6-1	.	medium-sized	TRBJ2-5	CASSEARVLETQYF	TGTGCCAGCAGTGAAGCACGGGTCTTAGAGACCCAGTACTTC
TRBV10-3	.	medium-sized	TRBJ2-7	CAIRDGGTARYEQYF	TGTGCCATCAGGGACGGAGGGACTGCCCGCTACGAGCAGTACTTC
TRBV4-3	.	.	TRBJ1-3	CASSQVAGQANTIYF	TGCGCCAGCAGCCAAGTGGCGGGCCAGGCAAACACCATATATTTT
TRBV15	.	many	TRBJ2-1	CATSLLGAGPYNEQFF	TGTGCCACCAGCTTATTGGGGGCAGGGCCGTACAATGAGCAGTTCTTC
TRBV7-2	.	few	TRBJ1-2	CASSSGQGNGYTF	TGTGCCAGCAGCTCAGGGCAGGGAAATGGCTACACCTTC
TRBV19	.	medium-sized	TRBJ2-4	CASTQPGVAKNIQYF	TGTGCCAGTACCCAACCGGGGGTAGCCAAAAACATTCAGTACTTC
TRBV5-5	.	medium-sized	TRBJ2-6	CASRRRGASGANVLTF	TGTGCCAGCAGGCGGCGGGGCGCATCTGGGGCCAACGTCCTGACTTTC
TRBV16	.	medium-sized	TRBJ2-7	CASGDATYEQYF	TGTGCCAGCGGGGACGCAACCTACGAGCAGTACTTC
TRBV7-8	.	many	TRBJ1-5	CASSLWGEANQPQHF	TGTGCCAGCAGCTTGTGGGGGGAGGCCAATCAGCCCCAGCATTTT
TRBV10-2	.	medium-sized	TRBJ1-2	CASSEGNGYTF	TGCGCCAGCAGTGAGGGAAATGGCTACACCTTC
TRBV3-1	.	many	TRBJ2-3	CASSPLSGATDTQYF	TGTGCCAGCAGCCCTTTATCAGGGGCCACAGATACGCAGTATTTT
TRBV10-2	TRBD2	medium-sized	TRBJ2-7	CASSESSGTTYEQYF	TGCGCCAGCAGTGAGTCTAGCGGGACCACCTACGAGCAGTACTTC
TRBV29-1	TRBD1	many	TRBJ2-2	CSVDGGTGFTGELFF	TGCAGCGTTGATGGTGGGACAGGGTTCACCGGGGAGCTGTTTTTT
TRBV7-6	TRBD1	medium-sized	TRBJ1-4	CASSSIQGAAEKLFF	TGTGCCAGCAGCTCGATCCAGGGGGCGGCGGAAAAACTGTTTTTT
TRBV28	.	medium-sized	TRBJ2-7	CASRGGSGATYEQYF	TGTGCCAGCAGGGGAGGCTCCGGGGCGACCTACGAGCAGTACTTC